This T cell receptor beta chain was identified in a study of Ad26.COV2.S vaccination and SARS-CoV-2 variants. Study-wide results and limits: Higher spike-specific TCR breadth was found in vaccine recipients than in placebo recipients. Measurements of TCR breadth and depth may have given underestimates of the total T cell responses.

CDR1 and CDR2 (germline): SGHNT, YYREEE (reference sequence). With V trimmed by 4 bases and J by 0 bases, 6 bases remained unmatched. CDR3 length equals 16 residues. Repertoires were generated with immunoSEQ multiplex PCR, while TCRdb's copy carries only in-frame clones and drops some. The sample lists 350,000 to 550,000 clones, roughly nine tenths occurring once. This clone was counted only a few times. The antigen is undetermined. Sample treatment: over 15 received Ad26.COV2.S at low or high dose, single or two shots; about 5 received placebo; per-sample allocation not given. Specimens were obtained on day 63 following the first vaccine or placebo injection.

The TCR sequence derives from a person between 18 and 65 years old who received the Ad26.COV2.S COVID-19 vaccine or a placebo. The gene calls are TRBV5-4 and TRBJ2-5; TRBD2 matches at 10 bases. The specimen comprised peripheral blood, sampled in a trial of Ad26.COV2.S vaccine versus placebo. The CDR3 reads CASSQGLAINQETQYF. DNA for the CDR3: TGTGCCAGCAGCCAGGGACTAGCGATAAACCAAGAGACCCAGTACTTC.